This entry describes one T cell receptor (beta chain). This sample was included in a study of blood T cell repertoires in COVID-19. Study in general: There were acute and convalescent COVID-19 samples, and they came from the United States, Italy and Spain. In each case, the material was cDNA or gDNA derived from T cells, B-cell-depleted T cells, or PBMCs.

This CDR3 has 13 residues. V trimming: 3 bases; J trimming: 8 bases; junction bases outside the gene matches: 6. CDR1 and CDR2 (germline): WNHNN, SYGVQD (reference sequence). Enrolled during active infection, Seattle patients were then followed longitudinally. Authors' methods: For nucleated cells, counts were estimated from reference gene primer amplification. TCRdb's table, derived via immunoSEQ multiplex PCR, lists solely in-frame clones and lacks some. V and J calls and clone size are those listed in that table; D and trimming were worked out from the DNA. The sample gives 120,000 to 150,000 clones, 88% of which show up once; approximately 2.5% is in the top ten.

This clonotype was obtained from a human donor with COVID-19, enrolled during active disease. The donor label of this sample is uncertain. Sequenced material: peripheral blood. The chain recombines TRBV10-1 with TRBJ1-2, with 7 bases lining up with TRBD1. CDR3 DNA: TGCGCCAGCAGTGATGGGACAGACAGAGGCTACACCTTC. Amino acid sequence: CASSDGTDRGYTF.